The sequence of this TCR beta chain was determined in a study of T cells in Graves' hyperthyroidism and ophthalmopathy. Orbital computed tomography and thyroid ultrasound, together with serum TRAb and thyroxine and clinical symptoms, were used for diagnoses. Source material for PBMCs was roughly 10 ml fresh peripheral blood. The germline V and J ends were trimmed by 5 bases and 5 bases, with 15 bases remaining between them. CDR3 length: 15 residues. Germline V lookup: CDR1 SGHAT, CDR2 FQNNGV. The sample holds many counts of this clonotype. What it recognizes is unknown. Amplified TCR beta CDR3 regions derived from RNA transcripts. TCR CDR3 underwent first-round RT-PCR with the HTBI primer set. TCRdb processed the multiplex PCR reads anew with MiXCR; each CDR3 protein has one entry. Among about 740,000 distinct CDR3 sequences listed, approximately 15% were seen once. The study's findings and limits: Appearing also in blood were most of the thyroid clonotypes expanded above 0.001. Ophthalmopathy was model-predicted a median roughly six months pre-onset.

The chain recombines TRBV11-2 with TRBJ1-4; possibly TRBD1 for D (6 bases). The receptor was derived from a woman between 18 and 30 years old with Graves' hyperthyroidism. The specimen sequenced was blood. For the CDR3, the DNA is TGTGCCAGCAGCGGGAGGACAGCCCCAAATGAAAAACTGTTTTTT. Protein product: CASSGRTAPNEKLFF.